The T cell receptor beta chain under discussion was sequenced for a study of T cell changes during pregnancy in multiple sclerosis. Germline CDR1 LGHNT, CDR2 FRNRAP. The length of the CDR3 is 14 residues. V was cut by 4 bases and J by 7 bases, with 14 bases left in between. This table comes from immunoSEQ multiplex PCR, and its TCRdb copy is limited to in-frame clones, with some not included. The table has tens of thousands of clones, 85% to 95% seen once. The sample in question was CD4+ T cells from peripheral blood mononuclear cells, obtained in the first trimester of pregnancy. This sequence was found in a female donor with multiple sclerosis, enrolled in a pregnancy study. The chain is built from TRBV12-5 and TRBJ1-5, with D perhaps TRBD1 (6 bases). The CDR3 is CASGWEQGRQPQHF. The CDR3 DNA reads as TGTGCTAGTGGTTGGGAGCAGGGGCGCCAGCCCCAGCATTTT.